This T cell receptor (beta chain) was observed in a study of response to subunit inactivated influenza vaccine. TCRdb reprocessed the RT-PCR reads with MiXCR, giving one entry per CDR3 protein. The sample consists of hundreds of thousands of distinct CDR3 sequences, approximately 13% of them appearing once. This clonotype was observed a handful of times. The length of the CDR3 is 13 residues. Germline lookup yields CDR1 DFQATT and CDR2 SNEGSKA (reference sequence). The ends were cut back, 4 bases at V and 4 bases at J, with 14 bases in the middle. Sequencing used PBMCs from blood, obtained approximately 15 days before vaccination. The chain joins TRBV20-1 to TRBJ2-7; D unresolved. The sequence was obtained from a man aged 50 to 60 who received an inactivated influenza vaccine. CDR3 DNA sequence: TGCAGTGCTAAGCCCCTATCCCAGTACGAGCAGTACTTC. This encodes CSAKPLSQYEQYF.